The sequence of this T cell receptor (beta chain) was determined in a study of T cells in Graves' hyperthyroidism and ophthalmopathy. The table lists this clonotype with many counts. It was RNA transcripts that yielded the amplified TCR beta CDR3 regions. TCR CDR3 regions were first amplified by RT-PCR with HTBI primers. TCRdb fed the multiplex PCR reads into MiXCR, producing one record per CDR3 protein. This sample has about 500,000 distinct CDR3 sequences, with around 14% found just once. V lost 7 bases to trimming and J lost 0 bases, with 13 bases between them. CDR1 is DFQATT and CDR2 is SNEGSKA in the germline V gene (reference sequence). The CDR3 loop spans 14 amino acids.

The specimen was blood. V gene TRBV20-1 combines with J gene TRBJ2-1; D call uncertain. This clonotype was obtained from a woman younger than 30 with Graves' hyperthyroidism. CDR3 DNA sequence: TGCAGTGTCTACTCGGCTCACTCCTACAATGAGCAGTTCTTC. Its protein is CSVYSAHSYNEQFF.